This is a list of T cell receptor beta chains from one sample in a study of graft-versus-host responses after intestinal transplantation. TCRdb's table, derived via immunoSEQ multiplex PCR, lists solely in-frame clones and lacks some. The sample carries 90,000 to 100,000 clones, about 83% recorded once. Sequenced here: PBMCs, sampled 255 days after intestinal transplant. These receptors came from a human patient who received an intestinal transplant, so some T cells may come from the graft donor. CDR3s include the opening cysteine and the closing phenylalanine or tryptophan. The order of the fields is clone size, V gene, D gene, J gene, CDR3 protein, CDR3 DNA. The D gene is left open where the match is weak. Not all rows give a size; the values are once, few, many and, for expanded clones, a class.

clone size: -
V gene: TRBV27
D gene: -
J gene: TRBJ2-3
CDR3 protein: CASSRGGPDLDTQYF
CDR3 DNA: TGTGCCAGCAGCCGAGGAGGGCCGGATTTAGATACGCAGTATTTT

clone size: -
V gene: TRBV5-1
D gene: -
J gene: TRBJ1-1
CDR3 protein: CASSLARVGNTEAFF
CDR3 DNA: TGCGCCAGCAGCTTGGCCAGGGTCGGGAACACTGAAGCTTTCTTT

clone size: -
V gene: TRBV4-3
D gene: TRBD2
J gene: TRBJ2-1
CDR3 protein: CASSQKSFLAGNNEQFF
CDR3 DNA: TGCGCCAGCAGCCAAAAGTCTTTCCTAGCGGGGAACAATGAGCAGTTCTTC

clone size: -
V gene: TRBV7-2
D gene: TRBD2
J gene: TRBJ2-1
CDR3 protein: CASSFPVGLAGPSYNEQFF
CDR3 DNA: TGTGCCAGCAGCTTCCCCGTAGGTCTAGCGGGGCCCTCCTACAATGAGCAGTTCTTC

clone size: -
V gene: TRBV10-2
D gene: TRBD1
J gene: TRBJ2-7
CDR3 protein: CASSERTGSFNEQYF
CDR3 DNA: TGCGCCAGCAGTGAGAGGACAGGGAGCTTCAACGAGCAGTACTTC

clone size: -
V gene: TRBV9
D gene: -
J gene: TRBJ2-1
CDR3 protein: CASSVTMGEGAGYNEQFF
CDR3 DNA: TGTGCCAGCAGCGTTACAATGGGTGAGGGAGCGGGTTACAATGAGCAGTTCTTC

clone size: once
V gene: TRBV7-2
D gene: TRBD1
J gene: TRBJ2-7
CDR3 protein: CASSSRDSYYEQYF
CDR3 DNA: TGTGCCAGCAGCTCCCGGGACAGTTACTACGAGCAGTACTTC

clone size: -
V gene: TRBV5-1
D gene: -
J gene: TRBJ2-3
CDR3 protein: CASSLNRGSRDTQYF
CDR3 DNA: TGCGCCAGCAGCTTGAATCGGGGGTCTAGGGATACGCAGTATTTT

clone size: -
V gene: TRBV5-6
D gene: -
J gene: TRBJ2-1
CDR3 protein: CASSYFLSRDLNEQFF
CDR3 DNA: TGTGCCAGCAGCTATTTTTTAAGCCGGGACCTGAATGAGCAGTTCTTC

clone size: -
V gene: TRBV28
D gene: TRBD2
J gene: TRBJ2-1
CDR3 protein: CASSLGVAGEGEQFF
CDR3 DNA: TGTGCCAGCAGTTTGGGAGTAGCGGGAGAGGGTGAGCAGTTCTTC

clone size: -
V gene: TRBV7-2
D gene: -
J gene: TRBJ1-1
CDR3 protein: CASSLASTSMNTEAFF
CDR3 DNA: TGTGCCAGCAGCTTAGCCTCAACATCGATGAACACTGAAGCTTTCTTT

clone size: -
V gene: TRBV5-6
D gene: TRBD1
J gene: TRBJ1-1
CDR3 protein: CASSTGTGRIIAFF
CDR3 DNA: TGTGCCAGCAGCACCGGGACAGGACGAATTATAGCTTTCTTT

clone size: -
V gene: TRBV9
D gene: -
J gene: TRBJ2-5
CDR3 protein: CASSVGGANQETQYF
CDR3 DNA: TGTGCCAGCAGCGTAGGGGGGGCAAACCAAGAGACCCAGTACTTC

clone size: -
V gene: TRBV28
D gene: -
J gene: TRBJ1-6
CDR3 protein: CASTSGGRMNSPLHF
CDR3 DNA: TGTGCCAGCACCTCCGGGGGGAGGATGAATTCACCCCTCCACTTT

clone size: -
V gene: TRBV6-6
D gene: -
J gene: TRBJ2-7
CDR3 protein: CASSSVRAGEQYF
CDR3 DNA: TGTGCCAGCAGTTCGGTCAGGGCAGGGGAGCAGTACTTC

clone size: -
V gene: TRBV27
D gene: TRBD2
J gene: TRBJ2-1
CDR3 protein: CASSLGTSRGYEQFF
CDR3 DNA: TGTGCCAGCAGTCTCGGGACTAGTCGAGGCTATGAGCAGTTCTTC

clone size: -
V gene: TRBV18
D gene: -
J gene: TRBJ2-4
CDR3 protein: CASSPWGRDRKNIQYF
CDR3 DNA: TGTGCCAGCTCACCATGGGGACGAGACAGAAAAAACATTCAGTACTTC

clone size: medium-sized
V gene: TRBV5-5
D gene: TRBD1
J gene: TRBJ1-2
CDR3 protein: CASSLVGTDYGYTF
CDR3 DNA: TGTGCCAGCAGCTTGGTAGGGACAGACTATGGCTACACCTTC

clone size: -
V gene: TRBV28
D gene: -
J gene: TRBJ1-5
CDR3 protein: CASSRGVYQPQHF
CDR3 DNA: TGTGCCAGCAGCCGGGGGGTGTATCAGCCCCAGCATTTT

clone size: -
V gene: TRBV28
D gene: -
J gene: TRBJ2-2
CDR3 protein: CASRPNGNTGELFF
CDR3 DNA: TGTGCCAGCAGGCCAAATGGGAACACCGGGGAGCTGTTTTTT

clone size: -
V gene: TRBV5-4
D gene: TRBD1
J gene: TRBJ2-1
CDR3 protein: CASSPEQGIDEQFF
CDR3 DNA: TGTGCCAGCAGCCCTGAACAGGGGATCGATGAGCAGTTCTTC

clone size: -
V gene: TRBV6-1
D gene: TRBD2
J gene: TRBJ2-1
CDR3 protein: CASSEGSSGRFNEQFF
CDR3 DNA: TGTGCCAGCAGTGAGGGGTCTAGCGGGAGGTTCAATGAGCAGTTCTTC

clone size: -
V gene: TRBV30
D gene: TRBD1
J gene: TRBJ1-6
CDR3 protein: CAWGGTGGFYNSPLHF
CDR3 DNA: TGTGCCTGGGGAGGGACAGGGGGCTTCTATAATTCACCCCTCCACTTT

clone size: -
V gene: TRBV7-9
D gene: -
J gene: TRBJ2-2
CDR3 protein: CASSSDLNTGELFF
CDR3 DNA: TGTGCCAGCAGCTCCGATTTGAACACCGGGGAGCTGTTTTTT

clone size: -
V gene: TRBV5-4
D gene: TRBD1
J gene: TRBJ1-4
CDR3 protein: CASSITGTATNEKLFF
CDR3 DNA: TGTGCCAGCAGCATCACCGGGACAGCAACTAATGAAAAACTGTTTTTT

clone size: -
V gene: TRBV7-2
D gene: -
J gene: TRBJ1-5
CDR3 protein: CASSLRNSNQPQHF
CDR3 DNA: TGTGCCAGCAGCTTGCGGAATAGCAATCAGCCCCAGCATTTT

clone size: -
V gene: TRBV7-3
D gene: -
J gene: TRBJ2-1
CDR3 protein: CASSLRGEYNEQFF
CDR3 DNA: TGTGCCAGCAGCTTACGGGGAGAATACAATGAGCAGTTCTTC

clone size: -
V gene: TRBV6-1
D gene: -
J gene: TRBJ1-4
CDR3 protein: CASTRTETNEKLFF
CDR3 DNA: TGTGCCAGCACCCGGACAGAGACTAATGAAAAACTGTTTTTT

clone size: few
V gene: TRBV10-3
D gene: TRBD1
J gene: TRBJ2-1
CDR3 protein: CAISELDRGNEQFF
CDR3 DNA: TGTGCCATCAGTGAGTTGGACAGGGGAAATGAGCAGTTCTTC

clone size: -
V gene: TRBV5-1
D gene: -
J gene: TRBJ2-1
CDR3 protein: CASAGLVAYNEQFF
CDR3 DNA: TGCGCCAGCGCAGGGTTAGTAGCCTACAATGAGCAGTTCTTC

clone size: once
V gene: TRBV9
D gene: -
J gene: TRBJ2-2
CDR3 protein: CASSEPLLQGPTGELFF
CDR3 DNA: TGTGCCAGCAGCGAACCTCTCCTCCAGGGTCCCACCGGGGAGCTGTTTTTT

clone size: -
V gene: TRBV4-1
D gene: -
J gene: TRBJ1-6
CDR3 protein: CASSQDFDSRGISPLHF
CDR3 DNA: TGCGCCAGCAGCCAAGATTTCGACAGCAGGGGAATTTCACCCCTCCACTTT

clone size: -
V gene: TRBV9
D gene: TRBD1
J gene: TRBJ2-3
CDR3 protein: CASSNNRDRGGTDTQYF
CDR3 DNA: TGTGCCAGCAGCAACAACCGGGACAGGGGGGGTACAGATACGCAGTATTTT

clone size: -
V gene: TRBV2
D gene: TRBD2
J gene: TRBJ2-5
CDR3 protein: CASSESAGGRETQYF
CDR3 DNA: TGTGCCAGCAGTGAATCAGCGGGGGGGCGCGAGACCCAGTACTTC

clone size: -
V gene: TRBV18
D gene: -
J gene: TRBJ2-3
CDR3 protein: CASSLTGALGDTQYF
CDR3 DNA: TGTGCCAGCTCCCTCACGGGAGCCCTCGGGGATACGCAGTATTTT

clone size: -
V gene: TRBV5-1
D gene: -
J gene: TRBJ2-5
CDR3 protein: CASSLVGVEGLETQYF
CDR3 DNA: TGCGCCAGCAGCTTGGTCGGGGTAGAAGGTCTAGAGACCCAGTACTTC

clone size: -
V gene: TRBV11-2
D gene: TRBD2
J gene: TRBJ2-7
CDR3 protein: CASSFGTTYEQYF
CDR3 DNA: TGTGCCAGCAGCTTCGGGACTACTTACGAGCAGTACTTC

clone size: -
V gene: TRBV7-6
D gene: -
J gene: TRBJ2-7
CDR3 protein: CASSLAWSGGALHEQYF
CDR3 DNA: TGTGCCAGCAGCTTAGCGTGGTCGGGGGGCGCCCTCCACGAGCAGTACTTC

clone size: -
V gene: TRBV9
D gene: -
J gene: TRBJ1-1
CDR3 protein: CASSEGLSMNTEAFF
CDR3 DNA: TGTGCCAGCAGCGAGGGTCTTTCGATGAACACTGAAGCTTTCTTT

clone size: -
V gene: TRBV2
D gene: -
J gene: TRBJ2-5
CDR3 protein: CASSEVTGAPQYF
CDR3 DNA: TGTGCCAGCAGTGAGGTGACAGGCGCCCCACAATACTTC

clone size: -
V gene: TRBV5-4
D gene: -
J gene: TRBJ1-1
CDR3 protein: CASSALRGRGEDAEAFF
CDR3 DNA: TGTGCCAGCAGCGCCCTGCGGGGTCGGGGGGAAGACGCTGAAGCTTTCTTT

clone size: -
V gene: TRBV18
D gene: -
J gene: TRBJ1-5
CDR3 protein: CASSPLENQPQHF
CDR3 DNA: TGTGCCAGCTCACCACTTGAAAATCAGCCCCAGCATTTT

clone size: -
V gene: TRBV12-5
D gene: TRBD1
J gene: TRBJ2-2
CDR3 protein: CASGHDRGNTGELFF
CDR3 DNA: TGTGCTAGTGGCCACGACAGGGGAAACACCGGGGAGCTGTTTTTT

clone size: -
V gene: TRBV9
D gene: TRBD1
J gene: TRBJ2-2
CDR3 protein: CASSNRQGASGELFF
CDR3 DNA: TGTGCCAGCAGCAATCGACAGGGGGCGTCCGGGGAGCTGTTTTTT

clone size: -
V gene: TRBV19
D gene: TRBD2
J gene: TRBJ2-5
CDR3 protein: CATRKTVAGRYQETQYF
CDR3 DNA: TGTGCCACCAGAAAGACAGTAGCGGGGAGGTACCAAGAGACCCAGTACTTC

clone size: -
V gene: TRBV4-2
D gene: TRBD1
J gene: TRBJ1-4
CDR3 protein: CASSRSGTGGETNEKLFF
CDR3 DNA: TGTGCCAGCAGCCGGTCCGGGACAGGGGGAGAGACTAATGAAAAACTGTTTTTT

clone size: -
V gene: TRBV7-9
D gene: -
J gene: TRBJ2-1
CDR3 protein: CASSSPQTTYNEQFF
CDR3 DNA: TGTGCCAGCAGCTCCCCGCAAACAACCTACAATGAGCAGTTCTTC

clone size: -
V gene: TRBV11-2
D gene: TRBD1
J gene: TRBJ1-2
CDR3 protein: CASTQGARYGYTF
CDR3 DNA: TGTGCCAGCACCCAGGGGGCGCGGTATGGCTACACCTTC